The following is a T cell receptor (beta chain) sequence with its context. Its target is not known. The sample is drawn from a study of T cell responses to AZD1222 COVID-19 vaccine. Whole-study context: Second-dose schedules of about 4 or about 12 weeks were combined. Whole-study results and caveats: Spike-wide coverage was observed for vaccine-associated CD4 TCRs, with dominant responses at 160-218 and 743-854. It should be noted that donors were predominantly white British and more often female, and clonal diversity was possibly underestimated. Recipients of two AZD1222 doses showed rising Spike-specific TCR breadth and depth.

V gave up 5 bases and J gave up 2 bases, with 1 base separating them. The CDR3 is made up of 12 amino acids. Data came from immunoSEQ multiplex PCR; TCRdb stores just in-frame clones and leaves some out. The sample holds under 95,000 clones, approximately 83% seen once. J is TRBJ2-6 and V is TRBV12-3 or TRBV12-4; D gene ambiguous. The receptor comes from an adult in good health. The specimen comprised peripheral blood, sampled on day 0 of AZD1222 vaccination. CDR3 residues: CASSPGANVLTF. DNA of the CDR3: TGTGCCAGCAGTCCTGGGGCCAACGTCCTGACTTTC.